This T cell receptor (beta chain) was profiled in a study of blood T cell repertoires in COVID-19. Whole-study context: Sources were T cells, B-cell-depleted T cells, or PBMCs; the material itself was cDNA or gDNA.

In the original analysis: Nucleated cell counts were estimated from reference gene primer amplification. TCRdb keeps only in-frame clones here, not all; method: immunoSEQ multiplex PCR. V and J calls and clone size are as listed in that table; D and trimming were resolved from the DNA. This sample carries 190,000 or so clones, about 83% of them seen once, and the ten largest clones take 7% to 10%. CDR3 length equals 15 residues. Germline trimming cut 2 bases from V and 8 bases from J; bases unmatched to any gene: 9. CDR1 is MNHEY, CDR2 SVGAGI, per germline. This TCR came from a woman aged 25 to 39 who had recovered from COVID-19. The sequencing sample was made of PBMCs or T cells enriched from blood (not recorded which). The chain has TRBV6-5 and TRBJ1-2, with 9 bases aligning to TRBD1. CDR3: CASSYNRGLQGGYTF. CDR3 DNA sequence: TGTGCCAGCAGTTACAACAGGGGGCTCCAGGGAGGCTACACCTTC.